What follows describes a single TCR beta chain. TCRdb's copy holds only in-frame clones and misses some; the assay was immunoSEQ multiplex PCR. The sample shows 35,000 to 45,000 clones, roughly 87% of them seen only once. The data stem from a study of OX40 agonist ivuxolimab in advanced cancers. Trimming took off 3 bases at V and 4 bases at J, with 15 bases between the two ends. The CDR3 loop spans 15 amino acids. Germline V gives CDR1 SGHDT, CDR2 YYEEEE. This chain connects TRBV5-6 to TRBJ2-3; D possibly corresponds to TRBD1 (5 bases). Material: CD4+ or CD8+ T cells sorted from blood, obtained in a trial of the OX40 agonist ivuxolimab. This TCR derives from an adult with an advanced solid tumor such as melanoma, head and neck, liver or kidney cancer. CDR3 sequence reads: CASSSDTLGPDTQYF. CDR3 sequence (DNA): TGTGCCAGCAGCTCGGACACTTTGGGGCCAGATACGCAGTATTTT.